The sequence of this T cell receptor (beta chain) was determined in a study of Ad26.COV2.S vaccination and SARS-CoV-2 variants (dated by TCRdb to the early 2020s). Notes on the research overall: Vaccine-arm donors were drawn from COV1001, a multicentre, randomized, double-blind, placebo-controlled phase I-IIa trial of Ad26.COV2.S in healthy adults. Investigators remained blinded to trial group allocation during experiments and outcome assessment. A total of 32 samples were included in the TCR-sequenced set, comprising around 20 Ad26.COV2.S vaccine recipients, 5 placebo recipients and 8 SARS-CoV-2 convalescent individuals. Sequencing of the TCRbeta repertoire served to evaluate the specificity and breadth of SARS-CoV-2-reactive T cell receptors following Ad26.COV2.S vaccination. Ad26.COV2.S was administered intramuscularly at a dose of 5x10^10 or 1x10^11 viral particles, either as one shot or as two shots given 56 days apart. Trial participants were randomized into five groups of five, in which low-dose or high-dose Ad26.COV2.S was given once or twice, or placebo was given on both occasions.

TCRbeta CDR3 regions were sequenced with the immunoSEQ Assay. After extraction, genomic DNA underwent amplification by bias-controlled multiplex PCR, followed by high-throughput sequencing. As for how the authors treated the data: Collapsing and filtering of sequences were performed to quantify the absolute abundance of each unique TCRbeta CDR3 region. Usable DNA was measured by amplifying reference genes present in all nucleated cells, and TCRbeta template counts were normalized to that usable DNA to estimate T cell fraction. Repertoire TCRs were annotated as SARS-CoV-2-specific when V gene, CDR3 amino acid sequence and J gene were exactly matched to a known reactive TCR set. The reference SARS-CoV-2 TCR set was derived from MIRA and filtered for enrichment in COVID-19-positive ImmuneCODE repertoires, a step that removed public or cross-reactive TCRs. Using the MIRA antigens, annotated TCRs were further analysed by specific ORF or by position within an ORF. Depth was the summed frequency of annotated unique rearrangements, while breadth was defined as annotated unique rearrangements over total unique productive rearrangements. Two-sided Wilcoxon rank-sum tests were used to compare TCR breadth between groups. TCRdb took over this immuneACCESS table, retaining in-frame rearrangements with V and J assigned. Such tables are incomplete; in checked studies, under half of the missing clones stem from an unresolved V gene, and the remainder is unexplained. Clonal size and the V and J genes are those of that table, whereas D and trimming came from the DNA. Present in this sample are about 680,000 clones, 89% of which were seen just once. Clones ranked in the top ten supply approximately 1.5% of the sample.

About this clone itself: No antigen is known for it. No much larger clone is present one base from it, and per-base qualities are unavailable.

According to the germline V gene, CDR1 reads SGHTA and CDR2 reads FQGTGA. Ends trimmed: V by 4 bases, J by 6 bases; bases unmatched to a gene: 6. There are 14 amino acids in the CDR3, from cysteine to phenylalanine inclusive. This entry keeps only the CDR3 DNA: 42 bases, framed from base 1. Overall study results and their limits: According to the authors, total T cell responses may have been underestimated by the TCR breadth and depth analyses. Vaccine and placebo recipients had comparable non-spike TCR breadth, which fits with the vaccine containing only spike. Substantial breadth of spike-specific CD8+ and CD4+ T cell responses was reported after vaccination. Compared with placebo recipients, Ad26.COV2.S recipients showed higher spike-specific TCR breadth (P = 0.0014). Comparing responses between vaccine doses or regimens was not something the study was powered to do.

The sample's treatment or condition label, decoded: 15 to 20 received Ad26.COV2.S at low or high dose, single or two shots; roughly five received placebo; per-sample allocation not given. For vaccine and placebo recipients, the sequenced repertoires came from samples collected on day 63 after the first injection. Cohort 1b enrolled roughly 25 adults aged 18-55 years at a single site in Boston, USA, between 29 July and 7 August 2020. As a vaccine, Ad26.COV2.S was a replication-incompetent adenovirus type 26 vector that expressed a prefusion-stabilized SARS-CoV-2 spike protein derived from the original Wuhan strain.

The receptor comes from a person between 18 and 65 years old who received the Ad26.COV2.S COVID-19 vaccine or a placebo. The rearranged chain carries TRBV7-3 and TRBJ2-1; 7 bases in the junction line up with TRBD1. The material sequenced was peripheral blood, taken in a trial of Ad26.COV2.S vaccine versus placebo. Here is the DNA: TGTGCCAGCAGCTCGTCCCGGGACAGCAATGAGCAGTTCTTC. It translates to CASSSSRDSNEQFF. This CDR3, with the reference TRBV7-3 and TRBJ2-1 proteins standing in past its ends, gives the full variable domain GAGVSQTPSNKVTEKGKYVELRCDPISGHTALYWYRQSLGQGPEFLIYFQGTGAADDSGLPNDRFFAVRPEGSVSTLKIQRTERGDSAVYLCASSSSRDSNEQFFGPGTRLTVL.